A single sample is the source of the 12 T cell receptor beta chains below, sequenced in a study of cytomegalovirus exposure and HLA in healthy donors. Researchers ran the PCR with 60 Vbeta and 13 Jbeta primers. Measured with immunoSEQ multiplex PCR; TCRdb has only the in-frame clones, and not every one. The repertoire holds 150,000 to 200,000 clones, with approximately 80% as singletons. The sequencing sample was made of PBMCs. Receptors originate from a woman younger than 35 in good health and CMV-seronegative.

This clone turned up a few times. The chain links TRBV9 to TRBJ1-2; 9 nucleotides line up with TRBD1. The CDR3 has 16 amino acids. V was pared by 4 bases and J by 7 bases, with 14 bases of the junction left unmatched. Germline CDR1 and CDR2: SGDLS and YYNGEE. CDR3 bases: TGTGCCAGCAGCCCCTATGTCGCGGGACAGGGCCCTGGCTACACCTTC. Protein: CASSPYVAGQGPGYTF.

The chain links TRBV7-8 to TRBJ1-1, with D perhaps matching TRBD1 (5 bases). This CDR3 spans 13 amino acids. V was shortened by 5 bases and J by 3 bases, with 10 bases between the two germline ends. From germline, CDR1 is SGHVS and CDR2 FQNEAQ. CDR3 DNA: TGTGCCAGCAGCCTCCGGGGGGACACTGAAGCTTTCTTT. Protein product: CASSLRGDTEAFF.

As for this clone: One junction end does not reproduce the germline sequence, and a read error may be involved. The same CDR3 arises from other DNA sequences in this sample as well. The rearrangement links TRBV18 to TRBJ2-7; D gene uncertain. This CDR3 is 16 amino acids long. Germline lookup yields CDR1 KGHSH and CDR2 LQKENI. CDR3 amino acids: CASSPLERGDSYEQYF. CDR3 DNA: TGTGCCAGCTCACCACTAGAGAGAGGAGACTCCTACGAGCAATACTTC.

This clone showed up just once. The rearrangement links TRBV30 to TRBJ2-1; no firm D call. CDR3 length equals 13 residues. The V gene lost 1 base and the J gene lost 6 bases, with 10 bases spanning the gap. Looked up from germline, CDR1 is GTSNPN and CDR2 is SVGIG (reference sequence). This CDR3 reads CAWSETRFNEQFF. The CDR3 bases are TGTGCCTGGAGTGAGACAAGGTTCAATGAGCAGTTCTTC.

This chain links TRBV30 with TRBJ1-1, with D perhaps TRBD1 (6 bases). This CDR3 spans 13 amino acids. Germline V CDR1 and CDR2: GTSNPN, SVGIG (reference sequence). Trimming stripped 3 bases from V and 4 bases from J, with 12 bases between. CDR3 residues: CAWSHRVGTEAFF. CDR3 DNA: TGTGCCTGGAGCCACAGGGTGGGCACTGAAGCTTTCTTT. Variable domain in full (rest from reference TRBV30 and TRBJ1-1): SQTIHQWPATLVQPVGSPLSLECTVEGTSNPNLYWYRQAAGRGLQLLFYSVGIGQISSEVPQNLSASRPQDRQFILSSKKLLLSDSGFYLCAWSHRVGTEAFFGQGTRLTVV.

The rearrangement links TRBV7-8 to TRBJ2-5, with D uncertain. Germline V CDR1 and CDR2: SGHVS, FQNEAQ. V was clipped by 1 base and J by 4 bases, with 10 bases between them. The CDR3 loop spans 14 amino acids. CDR3 DNA sequence: TGTGCCAGCAGCTTAGTGTCAACTGTAGAGACCCAGTACTTC. Its translation: CASSLVSTVETQYF.

The V call is TRBV19, the J call TRBJ1-2; no clear D gene. CDR1 LNHDA and CDR2 SQIVND come from the germline V gene (reference sequence). This CDR3 region has 13 residues. V dropped 6 bases and J dropped 4 bases, with 12 bases sitting between them. CDR3 sequence reads: CASRLVGSYGYTF. The CDR3 DNA follows: TGTGCCAGTAGGCTTGTAGGGAGCTATGGCTACACCTTC.

The rearrangement links TRBV16 to TRBJ1-1, with 11 bases identical to TRBD1. Losses at the gene ends were 1 base for V and 3 bases for J; bases not matched to a gene: 13. There are 19 residues in the CDR3. From germline, CDR1 is KGHSY and CDR2 FQNENV. The CDR3 DNA follows: TGTGCCAGCAGCCAATACTTCAGGACAGGGGGCGGGCAGGACACTGAAGCTTTCTTT. It is translated as CASSQYFRTGGGQDTEAFF.

The genes are TRBV5-6 and TRBJ2-7; D is perhaps TRBD2 (6 bases). The V end lost 4 bases, the J end lost 7 bases, and 18 bases lay between the germline ends. This CDR3 is 14 amino acids long. Germline CDR1 and CDR2: SGHDT and YYEEEE. The CDR3 bases are TGTGCCAGCAGCCTCCCCGGGGGAAGGAGGGAGCAGTACTTC. It translates to CASSLPGGRREQYF. Supplemented by reference TRBV5-6 and TRBJ2-7, the full variable domain reads DAGVTQSPTHLIKTRGQQVTLRCSPKSGHDTVSWYQQALGQGPQFIFQYYEEEERQRGNFPDRFSGHQFPNYSSELNVNALLLGDSALYLCASSLPGGRREQYFGPGTRLTVT.

V and J are TRBV11-2 and TRBJ2-3; weak D call: TRBD2 (6 bases). This CDR3 has 18 residues. Trimming shortened V by 2 bases and J by 3 bases, and 21 bases separated the two germline ends. CDR1 is SGHAT, CDR2 FQNNGV, per germline. CDR3 in amino acids: CASSLNFGEEDRTDTQYF. CDR3 nucleotide sequence: TGTGCCAGCAGCTTAAATTTTGGGGAGGAGGACCGTACAGATACGCAGTATTTT.

The table lists this clone with a few counts. The chain carries TRBV5-6 and TRBJ1-1; D uncertain. This CDR3 comprises 14 residues. V shed 6 bases and J shed 4 bases, with 16 bases lying between them. Germline V lookup: CDR1 SGHDT, CDR2 YYEEEE. CDR3 region: CASTFRAVGTEAFF. CDR3 nucleotides: TGTGCCAGCACCTTCCGCGCCGTCGGCACTGAAGCTTTCTTT.

This clone was recorded a few times. The chain employs TRBV5-1 and TRBJ2-7; possible D gene TRBD2, 6 bases. Germline V gene data show CDR1 as SGHRS and CDR2 as YFSETQ. V was shortened by 0 bases and J by 0 bases, with 10 bases between the two germline ends. CDR3 length: 15 residues. The CDR3 region has the DNA TGCGCCAGCAGCTTGGACCTTAGCGGCTCCTACGAGCAGTACTTC. Amino acid sequence: CASSLDLSGSYEQYF.